Given below is one TCR beta chain in context. Germline V CDR1 and CDR2: MDHEN, SYDVKM. The V and J ends lost 4 bases and 0 bases, in that order; junction bases with no gene match: 10. The CDR3 runs to 18 residues. The data are from a study of technical replicates of blood from a few donors. Sequenced by immunoSEQ multiplex PCR; TCRdb stores in-frame clones only, minus some. The sample has tens of thousands of clones, 90% to 95% seen once. The sample was T cells isolated from PBMCs. This clonotype was obtained from a human donor in good health. This rearrangement joins TRBV28 to TRBJ2-2, with TRBD1 matching 8 bases. CDR3 residues: CASSSQGAPPSNTGELFF. The CDR3 bases are TGTGCCAGCAGTTCTCAGGGGGCCCCACCATCGAACACCGGGGAGCTGTTTTTT.